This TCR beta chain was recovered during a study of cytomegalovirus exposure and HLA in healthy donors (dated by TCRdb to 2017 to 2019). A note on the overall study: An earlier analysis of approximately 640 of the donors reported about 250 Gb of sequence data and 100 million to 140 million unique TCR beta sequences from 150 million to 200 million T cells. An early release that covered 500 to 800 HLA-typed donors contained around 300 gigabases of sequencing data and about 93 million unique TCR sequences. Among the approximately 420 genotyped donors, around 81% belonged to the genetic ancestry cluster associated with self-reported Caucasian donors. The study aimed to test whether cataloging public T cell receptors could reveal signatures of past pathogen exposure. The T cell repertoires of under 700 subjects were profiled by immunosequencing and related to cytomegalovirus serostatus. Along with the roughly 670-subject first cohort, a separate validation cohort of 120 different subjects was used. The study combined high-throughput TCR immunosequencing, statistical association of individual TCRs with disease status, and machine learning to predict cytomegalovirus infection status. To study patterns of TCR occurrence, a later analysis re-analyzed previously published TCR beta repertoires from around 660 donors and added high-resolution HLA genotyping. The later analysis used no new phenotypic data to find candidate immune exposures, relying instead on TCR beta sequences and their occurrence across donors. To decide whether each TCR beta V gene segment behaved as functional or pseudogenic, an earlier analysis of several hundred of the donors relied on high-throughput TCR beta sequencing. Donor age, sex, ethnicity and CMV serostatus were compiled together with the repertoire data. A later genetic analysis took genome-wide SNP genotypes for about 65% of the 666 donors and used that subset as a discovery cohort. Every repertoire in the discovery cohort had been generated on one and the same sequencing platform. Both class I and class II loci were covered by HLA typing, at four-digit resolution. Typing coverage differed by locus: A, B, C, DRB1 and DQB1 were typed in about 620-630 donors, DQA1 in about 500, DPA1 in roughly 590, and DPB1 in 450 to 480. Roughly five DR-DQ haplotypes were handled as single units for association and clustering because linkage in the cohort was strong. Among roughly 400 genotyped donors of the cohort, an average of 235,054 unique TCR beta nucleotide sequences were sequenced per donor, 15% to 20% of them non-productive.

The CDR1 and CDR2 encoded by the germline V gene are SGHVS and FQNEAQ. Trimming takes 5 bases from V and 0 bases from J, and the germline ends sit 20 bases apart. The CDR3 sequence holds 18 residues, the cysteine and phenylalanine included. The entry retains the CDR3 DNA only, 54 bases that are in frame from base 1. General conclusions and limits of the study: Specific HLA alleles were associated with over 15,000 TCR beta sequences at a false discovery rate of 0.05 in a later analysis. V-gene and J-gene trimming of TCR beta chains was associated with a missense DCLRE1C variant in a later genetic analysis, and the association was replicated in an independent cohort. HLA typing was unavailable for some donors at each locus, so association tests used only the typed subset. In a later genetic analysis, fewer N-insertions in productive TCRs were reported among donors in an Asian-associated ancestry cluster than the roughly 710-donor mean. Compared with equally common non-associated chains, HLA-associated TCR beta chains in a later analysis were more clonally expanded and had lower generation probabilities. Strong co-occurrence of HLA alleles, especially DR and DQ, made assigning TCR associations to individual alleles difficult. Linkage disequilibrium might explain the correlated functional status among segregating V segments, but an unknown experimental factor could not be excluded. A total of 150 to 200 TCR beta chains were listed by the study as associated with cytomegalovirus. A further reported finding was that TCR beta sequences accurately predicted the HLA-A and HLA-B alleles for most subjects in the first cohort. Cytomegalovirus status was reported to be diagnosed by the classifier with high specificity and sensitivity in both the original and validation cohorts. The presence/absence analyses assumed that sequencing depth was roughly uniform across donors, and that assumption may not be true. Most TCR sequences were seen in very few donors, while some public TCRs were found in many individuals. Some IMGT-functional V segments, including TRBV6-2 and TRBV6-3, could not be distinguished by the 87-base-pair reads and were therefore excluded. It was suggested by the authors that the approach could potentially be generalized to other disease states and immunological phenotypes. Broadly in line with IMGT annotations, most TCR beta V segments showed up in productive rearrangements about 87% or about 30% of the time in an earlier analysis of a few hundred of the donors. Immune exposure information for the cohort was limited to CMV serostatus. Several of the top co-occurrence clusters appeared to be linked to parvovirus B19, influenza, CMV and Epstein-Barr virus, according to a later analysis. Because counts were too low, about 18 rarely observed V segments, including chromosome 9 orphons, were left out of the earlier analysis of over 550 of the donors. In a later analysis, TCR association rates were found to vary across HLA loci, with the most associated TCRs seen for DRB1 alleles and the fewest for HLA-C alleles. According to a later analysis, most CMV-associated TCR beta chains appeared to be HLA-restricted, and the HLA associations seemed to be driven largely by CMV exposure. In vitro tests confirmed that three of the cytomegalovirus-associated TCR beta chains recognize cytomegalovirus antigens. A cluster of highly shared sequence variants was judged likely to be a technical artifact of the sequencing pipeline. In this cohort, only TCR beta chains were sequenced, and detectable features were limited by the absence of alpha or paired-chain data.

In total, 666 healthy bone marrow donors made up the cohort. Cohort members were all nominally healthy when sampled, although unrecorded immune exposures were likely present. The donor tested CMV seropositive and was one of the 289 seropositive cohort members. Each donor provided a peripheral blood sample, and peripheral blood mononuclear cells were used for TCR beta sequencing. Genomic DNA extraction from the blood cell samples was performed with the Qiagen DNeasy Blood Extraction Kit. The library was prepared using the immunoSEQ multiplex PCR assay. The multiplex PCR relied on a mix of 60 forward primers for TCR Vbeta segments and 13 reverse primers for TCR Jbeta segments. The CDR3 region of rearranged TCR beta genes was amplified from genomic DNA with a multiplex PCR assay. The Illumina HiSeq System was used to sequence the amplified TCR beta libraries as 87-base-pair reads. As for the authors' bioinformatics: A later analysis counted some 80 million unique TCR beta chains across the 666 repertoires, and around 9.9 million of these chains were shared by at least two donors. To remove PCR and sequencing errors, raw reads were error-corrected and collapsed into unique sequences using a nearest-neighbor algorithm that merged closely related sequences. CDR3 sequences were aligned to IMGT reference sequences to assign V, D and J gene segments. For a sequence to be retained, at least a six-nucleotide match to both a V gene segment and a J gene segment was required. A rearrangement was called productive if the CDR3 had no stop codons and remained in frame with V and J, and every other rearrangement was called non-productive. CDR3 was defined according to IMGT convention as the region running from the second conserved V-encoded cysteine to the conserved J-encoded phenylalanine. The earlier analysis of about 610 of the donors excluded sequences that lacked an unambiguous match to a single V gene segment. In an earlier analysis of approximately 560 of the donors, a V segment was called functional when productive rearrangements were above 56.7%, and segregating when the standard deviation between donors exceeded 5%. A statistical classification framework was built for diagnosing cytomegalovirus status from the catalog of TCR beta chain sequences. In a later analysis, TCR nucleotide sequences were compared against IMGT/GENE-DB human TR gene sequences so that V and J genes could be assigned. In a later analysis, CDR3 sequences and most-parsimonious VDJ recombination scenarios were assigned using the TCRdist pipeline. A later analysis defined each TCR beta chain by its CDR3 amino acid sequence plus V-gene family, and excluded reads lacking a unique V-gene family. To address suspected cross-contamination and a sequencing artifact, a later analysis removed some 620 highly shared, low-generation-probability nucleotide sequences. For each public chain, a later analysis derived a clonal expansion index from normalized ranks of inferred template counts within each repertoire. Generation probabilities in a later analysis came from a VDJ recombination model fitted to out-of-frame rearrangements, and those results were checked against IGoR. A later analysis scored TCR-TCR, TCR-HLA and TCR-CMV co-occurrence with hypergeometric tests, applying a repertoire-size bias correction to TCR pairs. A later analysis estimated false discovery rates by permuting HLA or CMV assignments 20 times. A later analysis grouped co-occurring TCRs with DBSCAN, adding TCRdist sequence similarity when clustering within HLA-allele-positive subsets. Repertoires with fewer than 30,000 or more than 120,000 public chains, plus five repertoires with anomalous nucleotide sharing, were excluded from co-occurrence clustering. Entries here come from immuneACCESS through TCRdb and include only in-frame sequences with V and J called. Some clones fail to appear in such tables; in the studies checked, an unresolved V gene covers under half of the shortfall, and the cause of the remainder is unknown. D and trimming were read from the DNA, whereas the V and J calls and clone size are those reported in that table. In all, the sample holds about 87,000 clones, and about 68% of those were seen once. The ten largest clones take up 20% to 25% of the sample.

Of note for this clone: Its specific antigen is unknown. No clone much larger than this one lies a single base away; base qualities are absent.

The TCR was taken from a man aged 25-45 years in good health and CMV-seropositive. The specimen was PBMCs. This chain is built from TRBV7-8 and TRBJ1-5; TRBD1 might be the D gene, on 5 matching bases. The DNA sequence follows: TGTGCCAGCAGCCCCCGCCCCAGGGAGGGAGTTAGCAATCAGCCCCAGCATTTT. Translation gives CASSPRPREGVSNQPQHF. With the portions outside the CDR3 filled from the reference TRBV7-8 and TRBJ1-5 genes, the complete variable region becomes GAGVSQSPRYKVAKRGQDVALRCDPISGHVSLFWYQQALGQGPEFLTYFQNEAQLDKSGLPSDRFFAERPEGSVSTLKIQRTQQEDSAVYLCASSPRPREGVSNQPQHFGDGTRLSIL.